This is a list of T cell receptor beta chains from one sample in a study of T-cell memory formation after mild COVID-19. Using its own MiXCR run on the 5' RACE reads, TCRdb lists one record per CDR3 protein. The table lists 84,000 or so distinct CDR3 sequences, about 14% of them singletons. Sample: PBMCs or a T cell subset sorted from them (not recorded which). These receptors came from an adult woman who had mild COVID-19 (a few samples of this study predate the infection). Cell type and time point are not known. Each CDR3 is given with its conserved first and last residue. A D gene is named only where the DNA matches it firmly. The size field is filled for only some rows; it gives once, few, many or a size class.

TRBJ1-2 . TRBV19 . CASSIASELDGYTF TGTGCCAGTAGTATCGCCAGCGAACTTGATGGCTACACCTTC
TRBJ1-1 . TRBV29-1 . CSIQDGGTEAFF TGCAGCATTCAGGATGGTGGGACTGAAGCTTTCTTT
TRBJ1-1 few TRBV6-5 . CASSYSDGGWTEAFF TGTGCCAGCAGTTACTCGGATGGGGGCTGGACTGAAGCTTTCTTT
TRBJ1-4 few TRBV30 . CAWSVGLKLFF TGTGCCTGGAGTGTCGGCTTAAAACTGTTTTTT
TRBJ2-3 . TRBV20-1 . CSARDPRPDTQYF TGCAGTGCTAGAGATCCTAGACCAGATACGCAGTATTTT
TRBJ2-2 . TRBV4-2 TRBD2 CASSQARVAGAPNTGELFF TGTGCCAGCAGCCAAGCTAGGGTAGCGGGGGCCCCGAACACCGGGGAGCTGTTTTTT
TRBJ2-1 . TRBV5-8 . CASSLVLGARFHEQFF TGTGCCAGCAGCTTGGTTCTGGGGGCGCGATTCCATGAGCAGTTCTTC
TRBJ2-5 few TRBV12-3/TRBV12-4 . CASSLADNPLAGGETQYF TGTGCCAGCAGTTTAGCTGATAACCCACTAGCAGGTGGAGAGACCCAGTACTTC
TRBJ2-2 . TRBV6-2/TRBV6-3 . CASNLPPNTGELFF TGTGCCAGTAACCTCCCGCCGAACACCGGGGAGCTGTTTTTT
TRBJ2-1 few TRBV12-3/TRBV12-4 . CASRQEAIYNEQFF TGTGCCAGTCGACAGGAGGCTATCTACAATGAGCAGTTCTTC
TRBJ2-2 . TRBV7-8 . CASSLVGPAGELFF TGTGCCAGCAGCTTAGTTGGGCCGGCCGGGGAGCTGTTTTTT